The rows below give T cell receptor beta chains drawn from one sample of a study of T cell responses to AZD1222 COVID-19 vaccine. Sequencing was performed with immunoSEQ multiplex PCR; in TCRdb, only in-frame clones are kept and a portion is missing. The sample consists of some 130,000 clones, about 87% of them appearing once. Sequenced here: peripheral blood, sampled on day 0 of AZD1222 vaccination. The origin of the receptors is an adult in good health. The conserved cysteine and the conserved F or W are not part of the CDR3 here.

J gene: TRBJ1-1; V gene: TRBV14; CDR3 protein: ASSQYAGVAF
J gene: TRBJ1-6; V gene: TRBV7-2; CDR3 protein: ASSFNRRGSPLH
J gene: TRBJ1-1; V gene: TRBV12-5; CDR3 protein: ASGFGTADTEAF
J gene: TRBJ2-1; V gene: TRBV6-1; CDR3 protein: ASSEGGTGVYEQF
J gene: TRBJ2-3; V gene: TRBV5-8; CDR3 protein: ATADEISTDTQY
J gene: TRBJ2-7; V gene: TRBV9; CDR3 protein: ASSVTGSEQY
J gene: TRBJ2-7; V gene: TRBV5-1; CDR3 protein: ASTIGGAGEQY
J gene: TRBJ2-3; V gene: TRBV6-2/TRBV6-3; CDR3 protein: ASSSLSSGPPGDTQY
J gene: TRBJ1-3; V gene: TRBV3-1/TRBV3-2; CDR3 protein: ASSQVGGRNTIY
J gene: TRBJ2-7; V gene: TRBV2; CDR3 protein: ASRGGRTYEQY
J gene: TRBJ1-2; V gene: TRBV7-3; CDR3 protein: ASTSGTDGYT
J gene: TRBJ1-6; V gene: TRBV5-5; CDR3 protein: ASSDRGPTSPLH
J gene: TRBJ1-2; V gene: TRBV6-5; CDR3 protein: ASSYRTGYGYT
J gene: TRBJ1-1; V gene: TRBV29-1; CDR3 protein: SATRSGLDRMNTEAF
J gene: TRBJ1-5; V gene: TRBV19; CDR3 protein: ASSSDDRRGNQPQH
J gene: TRBJ1-2; V gene: TRBV13; CDR3 protein: ASSARDRVSYGYT
J gene: TRBJ2-7; V gene: TRBV9; CDR3 protein: ASSVGPGYSYEQY
J gene: TRBJ1-4; V gene: TRBV9; CDR3 protein: ASSAGGEKLF